This T cell receptor beta chain was profiled in a study of cytomegalovirus exposure and HLA in healthy donors. V lost 2 bases to trimming and J lost 4 bases, with 9 bases between them. Germline CDR1 SGHRS, CDR2 YFSETQ. The CDR3 length is 13 residues. Study-level findings and limits: The analysis excluded some indistinguishable V segments, including TRBV6-2 and TRBV6-3. Reports indicated that the classifier achieved high specificity and sensitivity in diagnosing cytomegalovirus status.

The PCR ran on 60 Vbeta and 13 Jbeta primers. Sequencing was performed with immunoSEQ multiplex PCR; in TCRdb, only in-frame clones are kept and a portion is missing. The sample comprises 200,000 or so clones, 70% to 85% of which are singletons, and approximately 0.092% rests with the top ten. A note on this clone: Its cognate antigen is unknown.

Sequencing was done on a sample of PBMCs. The sequence derives from a boy aged 2 to 10 in good health and CMV-seronegative. The V call is TRBV5-1, the J call TRBJ2-5; D is perhaps TRBD1 (6 bases). The CDR3 loop is CASSFRGGETQYF. In nucleotides, the CDR3 is TGCGCCAGCAGCTTCAGGGGTGGAGAGACCCAGTACTTC.